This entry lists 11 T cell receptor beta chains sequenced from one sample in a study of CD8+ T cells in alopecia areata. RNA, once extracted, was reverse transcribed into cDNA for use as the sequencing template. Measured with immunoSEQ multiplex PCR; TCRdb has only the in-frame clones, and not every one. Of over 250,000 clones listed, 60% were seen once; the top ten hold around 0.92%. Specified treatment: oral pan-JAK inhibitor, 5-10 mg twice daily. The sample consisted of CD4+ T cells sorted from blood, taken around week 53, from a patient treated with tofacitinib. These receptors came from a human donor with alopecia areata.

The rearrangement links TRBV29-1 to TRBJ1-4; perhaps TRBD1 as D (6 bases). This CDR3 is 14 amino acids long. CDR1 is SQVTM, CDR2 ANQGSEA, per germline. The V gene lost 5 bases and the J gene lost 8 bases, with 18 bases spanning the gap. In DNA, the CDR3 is TGCAGCGTTTGGGACACCTGGATGGGGGAAAAACTGTTTTTT. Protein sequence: CSVWDTWMGEKLFF. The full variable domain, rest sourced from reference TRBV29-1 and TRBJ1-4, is SAVISQKPSRDICQRGTSLTIQCQVDSQVTMMFWYRQQPGQSLTLIATANQGSEATYESGFVIDKFPISRPNLTFSTLTVSNMSPEDSSIYLCSVWDTWMGEKLFFGSGTQLSVL.

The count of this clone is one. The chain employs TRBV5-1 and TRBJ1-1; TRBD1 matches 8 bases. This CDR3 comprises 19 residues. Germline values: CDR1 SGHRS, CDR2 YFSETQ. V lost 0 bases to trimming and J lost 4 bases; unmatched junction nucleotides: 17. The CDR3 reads CASSLVGTGQNRWGTEAFF. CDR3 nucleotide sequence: TGCGCCAGCAGCTTGGTGGGGACAGGACAAAACAGATGGGGCACTGAAGCTTTCTTT.

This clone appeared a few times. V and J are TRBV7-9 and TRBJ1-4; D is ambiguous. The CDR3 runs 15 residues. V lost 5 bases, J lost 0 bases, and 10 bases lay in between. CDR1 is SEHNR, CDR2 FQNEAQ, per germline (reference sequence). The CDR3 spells CASSPDRATNEKLFF. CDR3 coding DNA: TGTGCCAGCAGCCCGGATCGTGCAACTAATGAAAAACTGTTTTTT.

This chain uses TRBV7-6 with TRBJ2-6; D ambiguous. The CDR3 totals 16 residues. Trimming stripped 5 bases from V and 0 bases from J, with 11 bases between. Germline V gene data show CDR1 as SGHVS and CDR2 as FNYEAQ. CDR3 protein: CASSASMSSGANVLTF. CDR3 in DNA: TGTGCCAGCAGCGCCTCGATGAGCTCTGGGGCCAACGTCCTGACTTTC. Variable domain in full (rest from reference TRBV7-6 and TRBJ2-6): GAGVSQSPRYKVTKRGQDVALRCDPISGHVSLYWYRQALGQGPEFLTYFNYEAQQDKSGLPNDRFSAERPEGSISTLTIQRTEQRDSAMYRCASSASMSSGANVLTFGAGSRLTVL.

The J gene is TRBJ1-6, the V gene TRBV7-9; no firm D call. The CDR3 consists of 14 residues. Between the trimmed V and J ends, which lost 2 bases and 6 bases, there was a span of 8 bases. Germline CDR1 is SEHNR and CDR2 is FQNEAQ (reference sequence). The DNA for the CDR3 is TGTGCCAGCAGCTTACGACTTGGTAATTCACCCCTCCACTTT. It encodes CASSLRLGNSPLHF.

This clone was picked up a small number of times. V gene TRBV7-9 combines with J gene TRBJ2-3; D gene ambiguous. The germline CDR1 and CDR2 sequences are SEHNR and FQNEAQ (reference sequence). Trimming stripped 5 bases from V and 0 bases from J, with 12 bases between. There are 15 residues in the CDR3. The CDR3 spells CASSPGRVSTDTQYF. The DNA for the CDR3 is TGTGCCAGCAGCCCTGGACGAGTTAGCACAGATACGCAGTATTTT.

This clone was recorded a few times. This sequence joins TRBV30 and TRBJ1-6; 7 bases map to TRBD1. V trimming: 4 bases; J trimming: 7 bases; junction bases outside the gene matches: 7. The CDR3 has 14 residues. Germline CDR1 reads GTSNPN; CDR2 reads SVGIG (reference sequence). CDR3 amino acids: CAWNRGRGNSPLHF. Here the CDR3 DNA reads TGTGCCTGGAACCGGGGCAGGGGGAATTCACCCCTCCACTTT.

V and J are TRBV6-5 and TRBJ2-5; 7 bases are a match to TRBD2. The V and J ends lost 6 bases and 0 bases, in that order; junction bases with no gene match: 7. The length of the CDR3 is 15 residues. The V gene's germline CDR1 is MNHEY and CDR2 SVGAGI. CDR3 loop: CASSPTGGYQETQYF. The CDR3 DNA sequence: TGTGCCAGCAGCCCGACCGGGGGGTACCAAGAGACCCAGTACTTC.

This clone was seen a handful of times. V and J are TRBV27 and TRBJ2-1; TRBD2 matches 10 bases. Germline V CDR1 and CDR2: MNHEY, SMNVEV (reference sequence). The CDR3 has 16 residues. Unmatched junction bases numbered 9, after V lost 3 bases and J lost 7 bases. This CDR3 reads CASSLGPSGGRNEQFF. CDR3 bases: TGTGCCAGCAGTTTGGGTCCTAGCGGGGGAAGGAATGAGCAGTTCTTC.

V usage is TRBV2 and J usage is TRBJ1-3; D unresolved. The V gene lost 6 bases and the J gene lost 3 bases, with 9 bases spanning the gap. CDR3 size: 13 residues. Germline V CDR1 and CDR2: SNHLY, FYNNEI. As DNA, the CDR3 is TGTGCCAGCAGAAGCAGTTTTGGAAACACCATATATTTT. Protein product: CASRSSFGNTIYF.

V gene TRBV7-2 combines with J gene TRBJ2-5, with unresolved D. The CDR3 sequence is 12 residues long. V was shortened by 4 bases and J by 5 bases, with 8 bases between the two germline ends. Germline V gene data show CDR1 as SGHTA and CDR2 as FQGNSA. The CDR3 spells CASSSKRETQYF. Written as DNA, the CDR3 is TGTGCCAGCAGCTCGAAAAGGGAGACCCAGTACTTC.